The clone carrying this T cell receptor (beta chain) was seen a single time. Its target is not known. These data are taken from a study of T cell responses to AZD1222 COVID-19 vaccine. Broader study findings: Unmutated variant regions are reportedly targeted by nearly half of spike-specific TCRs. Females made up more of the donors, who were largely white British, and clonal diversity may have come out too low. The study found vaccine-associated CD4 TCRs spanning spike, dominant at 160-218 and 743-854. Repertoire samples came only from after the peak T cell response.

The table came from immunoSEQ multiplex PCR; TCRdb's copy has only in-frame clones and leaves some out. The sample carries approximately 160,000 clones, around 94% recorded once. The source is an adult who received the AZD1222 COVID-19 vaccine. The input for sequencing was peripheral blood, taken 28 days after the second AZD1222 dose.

CDR3 DNA: TGTGCCAGCAGCCCTTGGGAGGGTTCTAACTATGGCTACACCTTC. As protein: CASSPWEGSNYGYTF. This chain uses TRBV3-1 (or the pseudogene TRBV3-2) with TRBJ1-2; no clear D. The CDR3 is made up of 15 amino acids. V lost 4 bases and J 0 bases, leaving 12 bases between the germline ends. Germline V gene data show CDR1 as LGHDT and CDR2 as YNNKEL (reference sequence).